Presented here are 29 T cell receptor beta chains from one specimen sequenced in a study of identical twins. TCRdb redid the calling of the 5' RACE reads with MiXCR, one entry per CDR3 protein. Of some 710,000 distinct CDR3 sequences in the sample, around 5.7% were seen once. The sample taken for sequencing was naive T cells sorted from blood. All receptors derive from a man aged 18 to 30 in good health.

J is TRBJ2-5 and V is TRBV14, with D perhaps being TRBD1 or TRBD2 (5 bases each). The CDR3 has 14 residues. Trimming removed 4 bases at V and 2 bases at J, with 11 bases between. Germline V gene data show CDR1 as SGHDN and CDR2 as FVKESK. The CDR3 sequence: CASSRGTEQETQYF. The CDR3 DNA reads TGTGCCAGCAGCCGAGGGACCGAACAAGAGACCCAGTACTTC.

This clonotype was seen at least ten times. The gene calls are TRBV18 and TRBJ1-5; D call uncertain. Deletions cut 1 base from V and 6 bases from J, with 13 bases between. CDR1 KGHSH and CDR2 LQKENI come from the germline V gene. The CDR3 is 15 amino acids. In DNA, the CDR3 is TGTGCCAGCTCACCACAGAATAAGCAAGGTCAGCCCCAGCATTTT. This translates into CASSPQNKQGQPQHF.

This clonotype was seen ten or more times. This chain joins TRBV20-1 and TRBJ1-4, with a tentative D call TRBD1 (5 bases). CDR1 and CDR2 (germline): DFQATT, SNEGSKA (reference sequence). The CDR3 extends over 11 amino acids. The CDR3 bases are TGCAGGGGGAGGGGCACGGAGGAACTGTTTTTT. Its translation: CRGRGTEELFF.

This clonotype has at least ten counts. This chain connects TRBV27 to TRBJ2-5, with D possibly matching TRBD1 (6 bases). V was cut by 5 bases and J by 4 bases, with 20 bases left in between. Germline CDR1 MNHEY, CDR2 SMNVEV (reference sequence). CDR3 length: 16 amino acids. For the CDR3, the DNA is TGTGCCAGCAGTACCGGGACACTAACTTCGGGAGAGACCCAGTACTTC. Amino acids: CASSTGTLTSGETQYF.

Many counts were recorded for this clonotype. The CDR3 here is CSVAASSGNTIYF. CDR3 nucleotides: TGCAGCGTTGCGGCGAGCTCTGGAAACACCATATATTTT. The chain uses TRBV29-1 and TRBJ1-3; D call uncertain. The CDR3 is 13 residues long. The V end was cut by 4 bases, the J end by 0 bases, with 7 bases between. Germline CDR1 reads SQVTM; CDR2 reads ANQGSEA.

This clonotype came up many times. The chain has TRBV29-1 and TRBJ1-2; perhaps TRBD1 as D (5 bases). V was trimmed by 4 bases and J by 8 bases, leaving 11 bases between them. Germline CDR1 SQVTM, CDR2 ANQGSEA. The CDR3 length is 11 residues. This CDR3 is CSVGGGVGYTF. The CDR3 region has the DNA TGCAGCGTTGGGGGGGGAGTCGGCTACACCTTC. Together with reference TRBV29-1 and TRBJ1-2, the CDR3 gives the full variable domain: SAVISQKPSRDICQRGTSLTIQCQVDSQVTMMFWYRQQPGQSLTLIATANQGSEATYESGFVIDKFPISRPNLTFSTLTVSNMSPEDSSIYLCSVGGGVGYTFGSGTRLTVV.

This clonotype was seen many times. V gene TRBV3-1 combines with J gene TRBJ2-1; TRBD2 is a possible D gene (5 bases). The CDR3 is made up of 12 amino acids. Trimming took 4 bases from V and 9 from J, leaving 10 bases between them. Germline-derived CDR1 and CDR2 are LGHDT and YNNKEL (reference sequence). Here the CDR3 reads CASSRGYSEQFF. The DNA for the CDR3 is TGTGCCAGCAGCCGAGGGTATTCTGAGCAGTTCTTC.

At least ten counts were recorded for this clonotype. V gene TRBV29-1 combines with J gene TRBJ1-1; D is possibly TRBD1 (6 bases). The germline CDR1 and CDR2 sequences are SQVTM and ANQGSEA. V lost 6 bases and J 3 bases, leaving 11 bases between the germline ends. This CDR3 comprises 12 residues. CDR3 DNA sequence: TGCAGCGTGGAACAGGGCGACACTGAAGCTTTCTTT. Translating it yields CSVEQGDTEAFF.

This clonotype was seen ten or more times. The gene calls are TRBV20-1 and TRBJ2-1; TRBD1 is a possible D gene (6 bases). Looked up from germline, CDR1 is DFQATT and CDR2 is SNEGSKA (reference sequence). V was clipped by 0 bases and J by 6 bases, with 18 bases between them. This CDR3 is 16 amino acids long. In DNA form, the CDR3 reads TGCAGTGCTAGAGATCAGGACAGTGTAGTCTCCAATGAGCAGTTCTTC. It yields the protein CSARDQDSVVSNEQFF.

This chain links TRBV5-6 with TRBJ1-2; D unclear. CDR3 size: 13 residues. V gave up 1 base and J gave up 4 bases, with 8 bases separating them. Germline-derived CDR1 and CDR2 are SGHDT and YYEEEE. CDR3: CASSLYLGYGYTF. The CDR3 DNA reads TGTGCCAGCAGCTTGTACCTAGGCTATGGCTACACCTTC.

This clonotype has just a few counts. J is TRBJ2-1 and V is TRBV7-2, with 8 positions matching TRBD2. V lost 4 bases, J lost 10 bases, and 6 bases stayed unmatched. The CDR3 covers 13 residues. Germline CDR1 reads SGHTA; CDR2 reads FQGNSA. The CDR3 sequence: CASSSRRGVEQFF. CDR3 in DNA: TGTGCCAGCAGCTCCCGGCGGGGGGTCGAGCAGTTCTTC. The entire variable domain, with the rest obtained from reference TRBV7-2 and TRBJ2-1, is as follows: GAGVSQSPSNKVTEKGKDVELRCDPISGHTALYWYRQSLGQGLEFLIYFQGNSAPDKSGLPSDRFSAERTGGSVSTLTIQRTQQEDSAVYLCASSSRRGVEQFFGPGTRLTVL.

This chain links TRBV3-1 with TRBJ2-5; the D is unclear. The ends were cut back, 4 bases at V and 0 bases at J, with 6 bases in the middle. The germline gives CDR1 LGHDT, CDR2 YNNKEL (reference sequence). The CDR3 covers 13 residues. This chain's CDR3 is CASSPTDQETQYF. The DNA of the CDR3 is TGTGCCAGCAGCCCGACGGACCAAGAGACCCAGTACTTC.

This clonotype was found many times. The chain joins TRBV7-9 to TRBJ2-7; D possibly corresponds to TRBD2 (5 bases). The germline V and J ends were trimmed by 0 bases and 6 bases, with 12 bases remaining between them. Germline loops: CDR1 SEHNR, CDR2 FQNEAQ (reference sequence). This CDR3 is 14 amino acids long. The CDR3 nucleotides read TGTGCCAGCAGCTTAGCGGGAGCCTCCCTCGAGCAGTACTTC. This translates into CASSLAGASLEQYF.

This clonotype was seen many times. The rearrangement uses TRBV20-1 and TRBJ1-1; D is uncertain. V was clipped by 1 base and J by 1 base, with 4 bases between them. CDR3 length: 12 residues. Per the germline V gene, CDR1 is DFQATT and CDR2 is SNEGSKA (reference sequence). The CDR3 sequence is CSARGGNTEAFF. The CDR3 DNA follows: TGCAGTGCTAGAGGGGGGAACACTGAAGCTTTCTTT.

V and J are TRBV5-4 and TRBJ2-5; D might be TRBD2 (6 bases). With 2 bases removed from V and 3 bases from J, the gap between germline ends came to 11 bases. Per germline, CDR1 SGHNT and CDR2 YYREEE (reference sequence). The CDR3 is 14 amino acids. CDR3 residues: CASSFGSREETQYF. For the CDR3, the DNA is TGTGCCAGCAGCTTCGGGAGTCGGGAAGAGACCCAGTACTTC.

This clonotype was observed a handful of times. V gene TRBV5-1 combines with J gene TRBJ2-7; D possibly corresponds to TRBD1 (6 bases). Deletions cut 3 bases from V and 6 bases from J, with 13 bases between. The germline V gene encodes CDR1 SGHRS and CDR2 YFSETQ. This CDR3 has 13 amino acids. As DNA, the CDR3 is TGCGCCAGCAGCTGGCATGCAGGGGCCGAGCAGTACTTC. Protein sequence: CASSWHAGAEQYF.

This clonotype was detected ten times or more. The chain uses TRBV5-8 and TRBJ2-7; maybe TRBD1 (6 bases). V dropped 3 bases and J dropped 0 bases, with 7 bases sitting between them. This CDR3 contains 13 residues. Germline CDR1 reads SGHTS; CDR2 reads YDEGEE. The CDR3 here is CASSSDSSYEQYF. The CDR3 nucleotides read TGTGCCAGCAGCTCGGACAGCTCCTACGAGCAGTACTTC.

The chain carries TRBV5-1 and TRBJ2-7; D is undetermined. The CDR3 extends over 13 amino acids. From germline, CDR1 is SGHRS and CDR2 YFSETQ. V was trimmed by 2 bases and J by 0 bases, leaving 6 bases between them. The CDR3 protein is CASSFEPSYEQYF. The DNA of the CDR3 is TGCGCCAGCAGCTTCGAGCCCTCCTACGAGCAGTACTTC.

This clonotype has a count of ten or more. Here the CDR3 reads CSARGTSGVYEQYF. The DNA for the CDR3 is TGCAGTGCTAGAGGAACTAGCGGGGTCTACGAGCAGTACTTC. This chain connects TRBV20-1 to TRBJ2-7, with TRBD2 matching 10 bases. This CDR3 contains 14 residues. Germline CDR1 and CDR2: DFQATT and SNEGSKA (reference sequence). Trimming removed 1 base from V and 3 bases from J; junction bases left unmatched: 3.

This clonotype appeared a few times. The chain employs TRBV6-6 and TRBJ2-7, with D unresolved. V lost 6 bases and J lost 4, with 13 bases in between. Germline V CDR1 and CDR2: MNHNY, SVGAGI (reference sequence). The CDR3 sequence is 13 residues long. Written as DNA, the CDR3 is TGTGCCAGCAGCCCGATCTTGGGATACGAGCAGTACTTC. Protein sequence: CASSPILGYEQYF.

This clonotype was counted a few times. The chain joins TRBV24-1 to TRBJ2-3, with 9 bases that match TRBD2. The CDR3 contains 13 residues. Germline trimming cut 9 bases from V and 6 bases from J; bases unmatched to any gene: 6. Germline CDR1 reads KGHDR; CDR2 reads SFDVKD. DNA for the CDR3: TGTGCCACCGCCCTAGCGGGAAGCGATACGCAGTATTTT. It translates to CATALAGSDTQYF.

This clonotype occurred many times. The chain uses TRBV12-3 or TRBV12-4 and TRBJ2-5; no clear D. The CDR3 has 17 amino acids. Trimming took 0 bases from V and 1 from J, leaving 15 bases between them. CDR3 sequence reads: CASSLALGYGLQETQYF. DNA for the CDR3: TGTGCCAGCAGTTTAGCGCTCGGGTACGGGCTCCAAGAGACCCAGTACTTC.

This sequence joins TRBV2 and TRBJ2-3, with TRBD2 as a possible D gene (6 bases). The V gene's germline CDR1 is SNHLY and CDR2 FYNNEI. Trimming removed 8 bases from V and 4 bases from J, with 13 bases in between. The CDR3 covers 13 residues. The CDR3 region is CASGGGYPDTQYF. The CDR3 bases are TGTGCCAGCGGAGGAGGGTACCCAGATACGCAGTATTTT. Full variable domain (outside the CDR3, taken from reference TRBV2 and TRBJ2-3): EPEVTQTPSHQVTQMGQEVILRCVPISNHLYFYWYRQILGQKVEFLVSFYNNEISEKSEIFDDQFSVERPDGSNFTLKIRSTKLEDSAMYFCASGGGYPDTQYFGPGTRLTVL.

The table lists this clonotype with a count of one. The J gene is TRBJ2-5, the V gene TRBV7-2; 7 positions match TRBD2. The CDR3 has 15 amino acids. Trimming cost V 1 base and J 0 bases; bases outside gene matches: 2. Germline CDR1 reads SGHTA; CDR2 reads FQGNSA. CDR3 protein: CASSLVGTNQETQYF. The CDR3 DNA follows: TGTGCCAGCAGCTTAGTCGGGACTAACCAAGAGACCCAGTACTTC.

This clonotype has more than one count but fewer than ten. This sequence joins TRBV19 and TRBJ1-1, with D possibly being TRBD1 (5 bases). V lost 4 bases and J lost 1, with 10 bases in between. Germline CDR1 and CDR2: LNHDA and SQIVND (reference sequence). This CDR3 has 14 residues. CDR3 nucleotides: TGTGCCAGTAGTAGGAGACAGCAGAACACTGAAGCTTTCTTT. Translating it yields CASSRRQQNTEAFF.

The V and J genes are TRBV27 and TRBJ2-7; 8 positions match TRBD1. This CDR3 is 16 amino acids long. V trimming: 5 bases; J trimming: 0 bases; junction bases outside the gene matches: 9. Per the germline V gene, CDR1 is MNHEY and CDR2 is SMNVEV (reference sequence). CDR3 amino acids: CASSSRQGKNSYEQYF. CDR3 coding DNA: TGTGCCAGCAGTAGCAGACAGGGGAAAAACTCCTACGAGCAGTACTTC.

This clonotype was seen many times. The rearrangement joins TRBV7-2 to TRBJ2-5, with TRBD2 as a possible D gene (7 bases). The CDR3 extends over 15 amino acids. V lost 5 bases and J 3 bases, leaving 16 bases between the germline ends. Germline values: CDR1 SGHTA, CDR2 FQGNSA. CDR3 protein: CASSRGGRPEETQYF. In DNA form, the CDR3 reads TGTGCCAGCAGCCGCGGGGGCAGACCAGAAGAGACCCAGTACTTC.

This clonotype came up a few times. The V call is TRBV6-1, the J call TRBJ2-5, with D perhaps matching TRBD1 (6 bases). CDR1 and CDR2 (germline): MNHNS, SASEGT. The CDR3 sequence is 14 residues long. V dropped 6 bases and J dropped 2 bases, with 13 bases sitting between them. CDR3 in DNA: TGTGCCAGCAGACAACCTGGGACACAAGAGACCCAGTACTTC. Translation gives CASRQPGTQETQYF.

This clonotype was recorded many times. V gene TRBV5-1 combines with J gene TRBJ1-1; weak D call: TRBD1 (6 bases). CDR1 is SGHRS and CDR2 is YFSETQ in the germline V gene. This CDR3 comprises 15 residues. Trimming cost V 0 bases and J 0 bases, with 9 bases left between them. The CDR3 spells CASSLEDRLNTEAFF. Here the CDR3 DNA reads TGCGCCAGCAGCTTGGAGGACAGATTGAACACTGAAGCTTTCTTT.